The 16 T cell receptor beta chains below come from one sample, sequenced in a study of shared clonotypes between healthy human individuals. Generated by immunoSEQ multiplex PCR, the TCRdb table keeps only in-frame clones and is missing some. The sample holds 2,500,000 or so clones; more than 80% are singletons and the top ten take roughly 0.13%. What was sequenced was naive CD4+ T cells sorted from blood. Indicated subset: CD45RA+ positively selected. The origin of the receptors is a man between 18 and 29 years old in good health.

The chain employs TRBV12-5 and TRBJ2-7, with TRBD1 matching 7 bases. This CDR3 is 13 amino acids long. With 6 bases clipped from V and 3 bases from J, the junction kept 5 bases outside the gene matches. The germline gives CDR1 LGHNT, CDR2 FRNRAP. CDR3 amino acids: CASGLGTVYEQYF. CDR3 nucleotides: TGTGCTAGTGGCCTCGGGACAGTCTACGAGCAGTACTTC.

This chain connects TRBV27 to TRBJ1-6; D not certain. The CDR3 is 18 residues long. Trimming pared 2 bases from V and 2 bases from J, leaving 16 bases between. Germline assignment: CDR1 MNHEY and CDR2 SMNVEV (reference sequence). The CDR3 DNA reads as TGTGCCAGCAGTTTAAGATCGGGAACGGAACCCTATAATTCACCCCTCCACTTT. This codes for CASSLRSGTEPYNSPLHF.

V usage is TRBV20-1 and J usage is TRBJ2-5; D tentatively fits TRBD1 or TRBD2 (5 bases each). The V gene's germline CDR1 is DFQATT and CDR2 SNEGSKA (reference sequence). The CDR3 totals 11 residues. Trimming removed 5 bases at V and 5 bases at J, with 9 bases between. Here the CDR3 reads CSAGWGETQYF. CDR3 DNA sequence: TGCAGTGCTGGTTGGGGGGAGACCCAGTACTTC.

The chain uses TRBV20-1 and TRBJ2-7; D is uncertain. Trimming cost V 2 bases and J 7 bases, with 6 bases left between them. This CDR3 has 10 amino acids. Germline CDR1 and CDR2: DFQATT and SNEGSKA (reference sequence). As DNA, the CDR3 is TGCAGTGCTAGACTGGAAGAGCAGTACTTC. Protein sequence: CSARLEEQYF.

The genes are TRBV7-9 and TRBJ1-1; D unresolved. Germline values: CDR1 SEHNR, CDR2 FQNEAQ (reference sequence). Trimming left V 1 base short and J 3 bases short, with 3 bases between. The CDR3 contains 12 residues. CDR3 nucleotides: TGTGCCAGCAGCTTAGATCACACTGAAGCTTTCTTT. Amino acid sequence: CASSLDHTEAFF.

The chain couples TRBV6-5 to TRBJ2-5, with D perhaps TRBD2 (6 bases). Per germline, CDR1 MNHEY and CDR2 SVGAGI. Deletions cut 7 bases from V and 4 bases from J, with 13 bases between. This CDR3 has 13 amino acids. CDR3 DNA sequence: TGTGCCAGCAACTACGGGGGTCGAGAGACCCAGTACTTC. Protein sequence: CASNYGGRETQYF.

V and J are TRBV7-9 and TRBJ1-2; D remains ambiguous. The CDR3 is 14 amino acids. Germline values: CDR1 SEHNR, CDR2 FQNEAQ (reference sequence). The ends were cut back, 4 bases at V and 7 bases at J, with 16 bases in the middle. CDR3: CASSSIRGPVGYTF. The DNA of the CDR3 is TGTGCCAGCAGCTCCATTAGAGGGCCGGTTGGCTACACCTTC.

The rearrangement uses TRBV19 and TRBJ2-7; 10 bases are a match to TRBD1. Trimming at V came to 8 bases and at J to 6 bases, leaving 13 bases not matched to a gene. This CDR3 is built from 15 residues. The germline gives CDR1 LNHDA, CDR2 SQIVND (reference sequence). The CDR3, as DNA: TGTGCCAGTGCCCCTTGGGACAGGGGCAAAGGCGAGCAGTACTTC. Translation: CASAPWDRGKGEQYF.

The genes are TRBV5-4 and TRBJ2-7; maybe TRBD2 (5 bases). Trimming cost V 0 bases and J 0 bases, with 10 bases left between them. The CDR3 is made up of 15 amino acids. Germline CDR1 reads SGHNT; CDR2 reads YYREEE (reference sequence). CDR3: CASSLAGWSSYEQYF. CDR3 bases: TGTGCCAGCAGCTTGGCGGGGTGGAGCTCCTACGAGCAGTACTTC.

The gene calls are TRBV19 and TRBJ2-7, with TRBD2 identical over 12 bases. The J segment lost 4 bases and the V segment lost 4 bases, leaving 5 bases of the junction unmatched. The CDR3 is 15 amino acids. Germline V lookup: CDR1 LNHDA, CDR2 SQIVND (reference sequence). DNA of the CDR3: TGTGCCAGTAGTAAACTAGCGGGGGGTCCTTACGAGCAGTACTTC. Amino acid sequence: CASSKLAGGPYEQYF.

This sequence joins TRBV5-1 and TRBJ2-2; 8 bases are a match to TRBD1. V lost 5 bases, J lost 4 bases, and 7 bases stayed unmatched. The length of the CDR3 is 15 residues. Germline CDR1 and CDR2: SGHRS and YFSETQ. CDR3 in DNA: TGCGCCAGCAGAACTCAGGGGGCGGCCACCGGGGAGCTGTTTTTT. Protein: CASRTQGAATGELFF.

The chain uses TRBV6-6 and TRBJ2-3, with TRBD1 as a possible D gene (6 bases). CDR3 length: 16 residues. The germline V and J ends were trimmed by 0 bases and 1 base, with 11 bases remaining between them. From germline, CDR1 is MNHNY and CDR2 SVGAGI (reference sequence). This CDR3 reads CASSYSGQPGTDTQYF. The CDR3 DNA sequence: TGTGCCAGCAGTTACTCAGGACAGCCTGGCACAGATACGCAGTATTTT.

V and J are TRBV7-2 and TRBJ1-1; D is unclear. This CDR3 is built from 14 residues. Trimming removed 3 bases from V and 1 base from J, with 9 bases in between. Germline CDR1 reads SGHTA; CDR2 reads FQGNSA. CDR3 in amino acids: CASSLALTNTEAFF. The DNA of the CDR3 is TGTGCCAGCAGCTTGGCCCTAACGAACACTGAAGCTTTCTTT.

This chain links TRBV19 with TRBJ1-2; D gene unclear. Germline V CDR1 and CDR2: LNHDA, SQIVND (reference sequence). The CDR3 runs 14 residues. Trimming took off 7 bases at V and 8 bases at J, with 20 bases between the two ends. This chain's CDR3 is CASTVGLEIGGYTF. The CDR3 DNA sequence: TGTGCCAGTACAGTAGGGCTTGAAATTGGAGGCTACACCTTC.

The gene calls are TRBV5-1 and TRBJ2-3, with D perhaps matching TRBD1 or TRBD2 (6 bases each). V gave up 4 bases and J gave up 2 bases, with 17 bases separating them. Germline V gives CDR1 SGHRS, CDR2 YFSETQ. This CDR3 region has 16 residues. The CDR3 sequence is CASSRRYGGLTDTQYF. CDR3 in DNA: TGCGCCAGCAGCAGAAGGTACGGGGGCCTCACAGATACGCAGTATTTT.

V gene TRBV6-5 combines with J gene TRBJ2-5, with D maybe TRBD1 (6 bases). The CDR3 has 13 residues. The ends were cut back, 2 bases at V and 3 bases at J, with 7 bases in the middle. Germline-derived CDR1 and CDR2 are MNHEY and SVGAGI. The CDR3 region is CASSYDRKETQYF. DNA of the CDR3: TGTGCCAGCAGTTACGACAGGAAAGAGACCCAGTACTTC.